Listed here are 21 T cell receptor beta chains from one sample, sequenced in a study of T cells in pancreatic ductal adenocarcinoma. Selected pancreatic ductal adenocarcinoma patients had undergone surgery without neoadjuvant therapy. Profiled with immunoSEQ multiplex PCR; TCRdb holds only in-frame clones, not every one. Of around 94,000 clones detected, about 95% appear once; the ten largest clones hold roughly 3%. Source material: PBMCs. The receptors shown here come from a human donor with pancreatic ductal adenocarcinoma.

This sequence joins TRBV18 and TRBJ2-2, with a weak D call TRBD1 (6 bases). V lost 2 bases and J lost 1, with 8 bases in between. Per the germline V gene, CDR1 is KGHSH and CDR2 is LQKENI. The CDR3 has 15 amino acids. In nucleotides, the CDR3 is TGTGCCAGCTCACCATCGACAGGGAACACCGGGGAGCTGTTTTTT. Translating gives CASSPSTGNTGELFF.

The genes are TRBV4-3 and TRBJ1-2; no clear D gene. CDR1 is LGHNA and CDR2 is YSLEER in the germline V gene. The CDR3 spans 14 residues. The V end lost 0 bases, the J end lost 4 bases, and 9 bases lay between the germline ends. The CDR3 reads CASSQDPAGYGYTF. CDR3 bases: TGCGCCAGCAGCCAAGATCCGGCGGGCTATGGCTACACCTTC.

V and J are TRBV9 and TRBJ2-3; possibly TRBD1 for D (5 bases). CDR3 length: 14 residues. The germline CDR1 and CDR2 sequences are SGDLS and YYNGEE. Trimming removed 6 bases from V and 2 bases from J, with 13 bases in between. The CDR3 DNA reads as TGTGCCAGCAACGTGGGGCATGTCACAGATACGCAGTATTTT. Residues: CASNVGHVTDTQYF.

CDR3 residues: CASGPGTSGYNEQFF. DNA of the CDR3: TGCGCCAGCGGGCCCGGGACTAGCGGTTACAATGAGCAGTTCTTC. The chain has TRBV5-1 and TRBJ2-1, with 11 bases lining up with TRBD2. Trimming took 7 bases from V and 4 from J; bases not matched to a gene: 7. Germline V gene data show CDR1 as SGHRS and CDR2 as YFSETQ. This CDR3 contains 15 residues.

This rearrangement joins TRBV11-2 to TRBJ2-1; D is unclear. This CDR3 spans 13 amino acids. Germline V gives CDR1 SGHAT, CDR2 FQNNGV. Trimming left V 1 base short and J 12 bases short, with 13 bases between. CDR3 nucleotide sequence: TGTGCCAGCAGCTTAGGGGTAGAGAGGCTGCAGTTCTTC. Translation gives CASSLGVERLQFF.

The chain employs TRBV5-8 and TRBJ1-4; 12 nucleotides agree with TRBD1. CDR3 length: 17 residues. Unmatched junction bases numbered 8, after V lost 3 bases and J lost 5 bases. The germline CDR1 and CDR2 sequences are SGHTS and YDEGEE. This chain's CDR3 is CASSSSPGQGANEKLFF. The CDR3 nucleotides are TGTGCCAGCAGCTCTTCCCCGGGACAGGGGGCGAATGAAAAACTGTTTTTT.

The chain combines TRBV27 with TRBJ2-1; TRBD2 matches at 8 bases. The CDR3 length is 14 residues. CDR1 is MNHEY and CDR2 is SMNVEV in the germline V gene (reference sequence). Germline trimming cut 4 bases from V and 6 bases from J; bases unmatched to any gene: 5. The CDR3: CASSSLSGSNEQFF. The CDR3 nucleotides read TGTGCCAGCAGTTCATTAAGCGGGAGCAATGAGCAGTTCTTC.

This chain links TRBV5-1 with TRBJ2-7; D gene ambiguous. Germline CDR1 SGHRS, CDR2 YFSETQ. The CDR3 is 11 residues long. Trimming took off 7 bases at V and 0 bases at J, with 5 bases between the two ends. The CDR3 DNA sequence: TGCGCCAGCGCGGTCTCCTACGAGCAGTACTTC. This sequence encodes CASAVSYEQYF.

V and J are TRBV5-1 and TRBJ2-3; TRBD1 matches 8 bases. With V trimmed by 2 bases and J by 5 bases, 4 bases remained unmatched. CDR3 length: 14 amino acids. CDR1 and CDR2 from the germline V gene are SGHRS and YFSETQ. The CDR3, as DNA: TGCGCCAGCAGCTTTCAGGGGGCGATAGATACGCAGTATTTT. It yields the protein CASSFQGAIDTQYF. The variable domain in full, completed from reference TRBV5-1 and TRBJ2-3, reads KAGVTQTPRYLIKTRGQQVTLSCSPISGHRSVSWYQQTPGQGLQFLFEYFSETQRNKGNFPGRFSGRQFSNSRSEMNVSTLELGDSALYLCASSFQGAIDTQYFGPGTRLTVL.

The V and J genes are TRBV18 and TRBJ1-5; D possibly corresponds to TRBD1 (5 bases). This CDR3 region has 16 residues. V dropped 0 bases and J dropped 4 bases, with 13 bases sitting between them. Germline V gene sequence: CDR1 KGHSH, CDR2 LQKENI. The CDR3 spells CASSPPGGGGNQPQHF. The CDR3 coding sequence is TGTGCCAGCTCACCACCGGGCGGCGGGGGGAATCAGCCCCAGCATTTT. The full variable domain, its missing parts supplied by reference TRBV18 and TRBJ1-5, is NAGVMQNPRHLVRRRGQEARLRCSPMKGHSHVYWYRQLPEEGLKFMVYLQKENIIDESGMPKERFSAEFPKEGPSILRIQQVVRGDSAAYFCASSPPGGGGNQPQHFGDGTRLSIL.

CDR3 in amino acids: CASSLGTGASYEQYF. The DNA of the CDR3 is TGTGCCAGTAGTTTAGGGACAGGGGCTTCCTACGAGCAGTACTTC. V gene TRBV19 combines with J gene TRBJ2-7; TRBD1 matches at 10 bases. Germline assignment: CDR1 LNHDA and CDR2 SQIVND (reference sequence). Unmatched junction bases numbered 5, after V lost 5 bases and J lost 1 base. CDR3 size: 15 residues.

V gene TRBV18 combines with J gene TRBJ2-7; 10 nucleotides match TRBD2. Germline CDR1 and CDR2: KGHSH and LQKENI. After removal of 6 bases from V and 4 bases from J, the junction contained 9 bases not matched to a gene. This CDR3 is 15 amino acids long. In DNA, the CDR3 is TGTGCCAGCTCGAACAGGACTAGCGGCCTTTACGAGCAGTACTTC. Its protein product is CASSNRTSGLYEQYF.

The chain employs TRBV9 and TRBJ2-7; 7 nucleotides align to TRBD1. The germline V gene encodes CDR1 SGDLS and CDR2 YYNGEE. Germline trimming cut 3 bases from V and 1 base from J; bases unmatched to any gene: 7. The CDR3 loop spans 15 amino acids. In DNA form, the CDR3 reads TGTGCCAGCAGCGAGGACCAGGGGGTTTCCTACGAGCAGTACTTC. Protein sequence: CASSEDQGVSYEQYF.

J is TRBJ2-3 and V is TRBV6-5, with 7 positions matching TRBD2. Germline V lookup: CDR1 MNHEY, CDR2 SVGAGI. The CDR3 totals 15 residues. With V trimmed by 6 bases and J by 2 bases, 8 bases remained unmatched. CDR3 bases: TGTGCCAGCAGCCCGCTAGCGGATTACACAGATACGCAGTATTTT. Protein: CASSPLADYTDTQYF.

The chain carries TRBV15 and TRBJ1-3, with unresolved D. V was pared by 0 bases and J by 0 bases, with 9 bases between. The germline CDR1 and CDR2 sequences are LNHNV and YYDKDF (reference sequence). This CDR3 contains 16 residues. CDR3 DNA sequence: TGTGCCACCAGCAGAGATCTGGCCCGCTCTGGAAACACCATATATTTT. The encoded protein is CATSRDLARSGNTIYF.

This chain links TRBV7-9 with TRBJ2-1; no reliable D call. The CDR3 loop spans 12 amino acids. Germline CDR1 SEHNR, CDR2 FQNEAQ (reference sequence). V dropped 5 bases and J dropped 8 bases, with 10 bases sitting between them. The DNA of the CDR3 is TGTGCCAGCAGCGAGTCCCTAGATGAGCAGTTCTTC. Protein product: CASSESLDEQFF.

This clone was recorded once. The chain couples TRBV28 to TRBJ2-7; 11 bases match TRBD1. J gave up 3 bases and V 4 bases, and 11 bases lay outside the gene matches. The CDR3 covers 17 residues. Germline V gives CDR1 MDHEN, CDR2 SYDVKM. CDR3 in amino acids: CASSSGTGGVSIYEQYF. CDR3 DNA sequence: TGTGCCAGCAGTTCCGGGACAGGGGGTGTATCTATCTACGAGCAGTACTTC. Full variable domain (remainder filled in from reference TRBV28 and TRBJ2-7): DVKVTQSSRYLVKRTGEKVFLECVQDMDHENMFWYRQDPGLGLRLIYFSYDVKMKEKGDIPEGYSVSREKKERFSLILESASTNQTSMYLCASSSGTGGVSIYEQYFGPGTRLTVT.

This chain uses TRBV10-1 with TRBJ2-7; a weak D match, TRBD1 (6 bases). There are 14 residues in the CDR3. The V gene lost 2 bases and the J gene lost 6 bases, with 14 bases spanning the gap. CDR1 and CDR2 from the germline V gene are WNHNN and SYGVQD (reference sequence). CDR3 nucleotide sequence: TGCGCCAGCAGTGAGACACAGGGTAGCCCCGAGCAGTACTTC. Its translation is CASSETQGSPEQYF.

The V call is TRBV11-2, the J call TRBJ2-6; D might be TRBD2 (7 bases). Germline loops: CDR1 SGHAT, CDR2 FQNNGV. V was cut by 5 bases and J by 4 bases, with 15 bases left in between. There are 16 residues in the CDR3. In nucleotides, the CDR3 is TGTGCCAGCAGCCATGGGCGGGGGCTCGGGGCCAACGTCCTGACTTTC. Protein product: CASSHGRGLGANVLTF.

The chain has TRBV18 and TRBJ2-3; the match to TRBD2 covers 9 bases. The CDR3 is made up of 16 amino acids. V lost 10 bases, J lost 0 bases, and 11 bases stayed unmatched. Per the germline V gene, CDR1 is KGHSH and CDR2 is LQKENI. The CDR3: CATRRPSGVSTDTQYF. The CDR3 bases are TGTGCCACCCGCAGACCTAGCGGGGTCAGCACAGATACGCAGTATTTT.

The V call is TRBV4-1, the J call TRBJ1-1; D call uncertain. Germline V gene data show CDR1 as MGHRA and CDR2 as YSYEKL. The CDR3 has 15 amino acids. Trimming removed 1 base at V and 1 base at J, with 10 bases between. Here the CDR3 DNA reads TGCGCCAGCAGCCAAGTAGTAAATTCGAACACTGAAGCTTTCTTT. Amino acid sequence: CASSQVVNSNTEAFF.